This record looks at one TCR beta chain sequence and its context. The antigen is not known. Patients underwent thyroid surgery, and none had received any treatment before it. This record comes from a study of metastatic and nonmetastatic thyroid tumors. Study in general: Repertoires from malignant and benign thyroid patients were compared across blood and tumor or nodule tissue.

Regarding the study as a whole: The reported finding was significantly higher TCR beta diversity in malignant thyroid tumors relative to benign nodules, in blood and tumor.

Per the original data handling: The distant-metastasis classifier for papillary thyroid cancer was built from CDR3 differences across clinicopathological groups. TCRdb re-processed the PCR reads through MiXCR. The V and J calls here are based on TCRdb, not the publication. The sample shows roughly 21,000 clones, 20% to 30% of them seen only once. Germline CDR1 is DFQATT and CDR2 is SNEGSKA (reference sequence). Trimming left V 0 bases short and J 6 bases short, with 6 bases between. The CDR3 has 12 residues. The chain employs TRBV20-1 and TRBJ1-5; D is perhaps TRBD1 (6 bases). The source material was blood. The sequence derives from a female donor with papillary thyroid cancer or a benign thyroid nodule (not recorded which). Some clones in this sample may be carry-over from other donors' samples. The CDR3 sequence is CSAREGAQPQHF. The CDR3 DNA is TGCAGTGCTAGAGAGGGGGCTCAGCCCCAGCATTTT.